This T cell receptor (beta chain) was profiled in a study of T cells in Graves' hyperthyroidism and ophthalmopathy. About the study: Peripheral blood draws took place at initial diagnosis, ahead of any treatment.

From RNA transcripts, TCR beta CDR3 regions were amplified. During a first-round RT-PCR of the TCR CDR3, the HTBI primer set was used. TCRdb ran MiXCR on the multiplex PCR reads and lists one entry per CDR3 protein. The sample yields 750,000 to 950,000 distinct CDR3 sequences, about 38% seen once. Over 18 months, lack of ophthalmopathy progression marked Graves' hyperthyroidism as stable. Each 10 ml fresh peripheral blood draw supplied the PBMCs. The V end lost 4 bases, the J end lost 7 bases, and 25 bases lay between the germline ends. CDR3 length: 17 amino acids. Germline loops: CDR1 SGHDN, CDR2 FVKESK.

The source material was blood. V is TRBV14 and J is TRBJ2-5; unclear D gene. This TCR derives from a man aged 18 to 35 with Graves' hyperthyroidism. The CDR3 spells CASSLKVPGAGPGTQYF. As DNA, the CDR3 is TGTGCCAGCAGCCTCAAGGTACCGGGCGCCGGTCCGGGGACCCAGTACTTC. The whole variable domain, filled in from reference TRBV14 and TRBJ2-5, reads EAGVTQFPSHSVIEKGQTVTLRCDPISGHDNLYWYRRVMGKEIKFLLHFVKESKQDESGMPNNRFLAERTGGTYSTLKVQPAELEDSGVYFCASSLKVPGAGPGTQYFGPGTRLLVL.